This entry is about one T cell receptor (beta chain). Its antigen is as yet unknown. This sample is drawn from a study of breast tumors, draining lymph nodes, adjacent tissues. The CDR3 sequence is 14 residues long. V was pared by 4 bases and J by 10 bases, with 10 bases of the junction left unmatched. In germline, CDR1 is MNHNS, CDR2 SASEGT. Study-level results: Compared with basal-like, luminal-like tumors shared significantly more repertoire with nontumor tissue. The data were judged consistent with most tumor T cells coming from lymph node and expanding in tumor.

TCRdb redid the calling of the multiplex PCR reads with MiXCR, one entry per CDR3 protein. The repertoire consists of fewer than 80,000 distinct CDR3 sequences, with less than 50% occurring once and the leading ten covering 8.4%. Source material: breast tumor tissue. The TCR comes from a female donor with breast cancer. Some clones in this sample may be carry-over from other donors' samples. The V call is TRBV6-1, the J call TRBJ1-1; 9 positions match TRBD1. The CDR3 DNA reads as TGTGCCAGCAGTGCCGGGGACAGGGCATGGGCAGCTTTCTTT. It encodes CASSAGDRAWAAFF.